The 21 T cell receptor beta chains below were found in one sample sequenced in a study of shared clonotypes between healthy human individuals. TCRdb keeps only in-frame clones here, not all; method: immunoSEQ multiplex PCR. The sample has about 680,000 clones, approximately 79% seen once. Sample: memory CD4+ T cells sorted from blood. The sample's subset: CD45RA-negative fraction. The receptors stem from a woman aged 30 to 39 in good health.

The J gene is TRBJ2-5, the V gene TRBV7-8; 9 bases agree with TRBD2. The CDR3 has 16 residues. J gave up 5 bases and V 6 bases, and 13 bases lay outside the gene matches. Germline CDR1 reads SGHVS; CDR2 reads FQNEAQ. The CDR3 region is CASREWAGGPRETQYF. Here the CDR3 DNA reads TGTGCCAGCAGGGAGTGGGCGGGAGGGCCTCGGGAGACCCAGTACTTC. The full variable domain, in which reference TRBV7-8 and TRBJ2-5 provide the parts outside the CDR3, is GAGVSQSPRYKVAKRGQDVALRCDPISGHVSLFWYQQALGQGPEFLTYFQNEAQLDKSGLPSDRFFAERPEGSVSTLKIQRTQQEDSAVYLCASREWAGGPRETQYFGPGTRLLVL.

The gene calls are TRBV2 and TRBJ1-4, with D unclear. The CDR3 extends over 12 amino acids. From germline, CDR1 is SNHLY and CDR2 FYNNEI. V was shortened by 1 base and J by 10 bases, with 7 bases between the two germline ends. The chain's CDR3 is CASSEVAGKLFF. The CDR3, as DNA: TGTGCCAGCAGTGAAGTCGCCGGAAAACTGTTTTTT.

The genes are TRBV28 and TRBJ1-4; D gene uncertain. The CDR3 runs to 13 residues. V gave up 2 bases and J gave up 10 bases, with 11 bases separating them. The V gene's germline CDR1 is MDHEN and CDR2 SYDVKM. CDR3 DNA sequence: TGTGCCAGCAGTTTAGGCGTATTTGGAAAACTGTTTTTT. Encoded protein: CASSLGVFGKLFF.

In nucleotides, the CDR3 is TGTGCCAGCGGACCGGGACAGGGGCGCGAGCAGTACTTC. It specifies CASGPGQGREQYF. This chain joins TRBV7-7 and TRBJ2-5; 10 bases line up with TRBD1. The assigned J gene may be wrong: the sequence end matches TRBJ2-7 better. The CDR3 sequence is 13 residues long. CDR1 is SSHAT and CDR2 is FNYEAQ in the germline V gene (reference sequence).

The rearrangement links TRBV18 to TRBJ2-7, with 9 bases fitting TRBD1. The V gene end was trimmed by 8 bases and the J gene end by 6 bases; junction bases not matched to a gene: 11. Germline V CDR1 and CDR2: KGHSH, LQKENI. The CDR3 has 14 amino acids. The CDR3 DNA sequence: TGTGCCAGCCAAACCGGGACAGGGTCCCCCGAGCAGTACTTC. The encoded protein is CASQTGTGSPEQYF.

This chain links TRBV2 with TRBJ2-3; 12 bases line up with TRBD2. The CDR3 length is 15 residues. CDR1 SNHLY and CDR2 FYNNEI come from the germline V gene. V dropped 7 bases and J dropped 3; count of bases not matched to a gene: 5. The CDR3 reads CASKGTSGSTDTQYF. The DNA of the CDR3 is TGTGCCAGCAAGGGGACTAGCGGGTCAACAGATACGCAGTATTTT.

V gene TRBV6-5 combines with J gene TRBJ2-5; no firm D call. The CDR3 spans 13 residues. The V end was cut by 8 bases, the J end by 0 bases, with 10 bases between. The germline gives CDR1 MNHEY, CDR2 SVGAGI. CDR3 sequence reads: CASSGVDQETQYF. The CDR3 DNA is TGTGCCAGCTCTGGGGTAGACCAAGAGACCCAGTACTTC.

This chain connects TRBV7-9 to TRBJ2-1; D ambiguous. The CDR3 has 12 residues. V lost 8 bases and J 7 bases, leaving 12 bases between the germline ends. Germline V lookup: CDR1 SEHNR, CDR2 FQNEAQ (reference sequence). In nucleotides, the CDR3 is TGTGCCAGCCCCGGCGGCGGAAATGAGCAGTTCTTC. Protein: CASPGGGNEQFF.

This clone was picked up a small number of times. Other DNA sequences in this specimen translate into the identical CDR3. CDR3 in amino acids: CASSSGGYNEQFF. DNA of the CDR3: TGTGCCAGCAGCTCAGGGGGTTACAATGAGCAGTTCTTC. The V and J genes are TRBV7-7 and TRBJ2-1; 7 nucleotides align to TRBD1. Germline assignment: CDR1 SSHAT and CDR2 FNYEAQ (reference sequence). The CDR3 covers 13 residues. V trimming: 4 bases; J trimming: 4 bases; junction bases outside the gene matches: 1.

This clone appeared a few times. This chain links TRBV7-6 with TRBJ2-3, with no clear D. V shed 5 bases and J shed 2 bases, with 17 bases lying between them. This CDR3 is 16 amino acids long. Germline CDR1 SGHVS, CDR2 FNYEAQ. The CDR3 sequence: CASSRHGRPDTDTQYF. The CDR3 nucleotides are TGTGCCAGCAGCCGACACGGACGCCCGGACACAGATACGCAGTATTTT.

The chain carries TRBV19 and TRBJ2-7; 8 nucleotides align to TRBD2. Germline V gives CDR1 LNHDA, CDR2 SQIVND (reference sequence). V gave up 4 bases and J gave up 4 bases; unmatched junction bases: 9. The CDR3 totals 15 residues. In nucleotides, the CDR3 is TGTGCCAGTAGTACCTTAGCGGGATCTTTATACGAGCAGTACTTC. It is translated as CASSTLAGSLYEQYF. Full variable domain (rest looked up from reference TRBV19 and TRBJ2-7): DGGITQSPKYLFRKEGQNVTLSCEQNLNHDAMYWYRQDPGQGLRLIYYSQIVNDFQKGDIAEGYSVSREKKESFPLTVTSAQKNPTAFYLCASSTLAGSLYEQYFGPGTRLTVT.

V gene TRBV4-1 combines with J gene TRBJ2-6; the D gene is possibly TRBD1 (5 bases). This CDR3 region has 19 residues. Germline CDR1 is MGHRA and CDR2 is YSYEKL. Trimming stripped 1 base from V and 0 bases from J, with 16 bases between. CDR3 loop: CASSQGPQVYHSGANVLTF. The CDR3 nucleotides are TGCGCCAGCAGCCAAGGGCCACAGGTGTACCACTCTGGGGCCAACGTCCTGACTTTC.

About this clone: This CDR3 is also generated by other DNA sequences in the sample. This chain connects TRBV5-1 to TRBJ2-1, with D tentatively TRBD1 or TRBD2 (5 bases each). The V and J ends lost 4 bases and 0 bases respectively, with 11 bases between them. CDR1 and CDR2 from the germline V gene are SGHRS and YFSETQ. This CDR3 is built from 15 residues. The CDR3 loop reads CASSRDVSSYNEQFF. CDR3 nucleotides: TGCGCCAGCAGCCGGGACGTAAGCTCCTACAATGAGCAGTTCTTC.

This clone has more than one count but fewer than ten. The chain recombines TRBV5-1 with TRBJ2-7; D is uncertain. Germline CDR1 reads SGHRS; CDR2 reads YFSETQ. This CDR3 is 12 amino acids long. The V end was cut by 2 bases, the J end by 3 bases, with 6 bases between. The CDR3 DNA reads as TGCGCCAGCAGCTTATGGGACTACGAGCAGTACTTC. Its translation is CASSLWDYEQYF.

This chain joins TRBV5-6 and TRBJ2-1; D assignment may be TRBD1 or TRBD2 (5 bases each). The CDR3 spans 14 residues. Germline loops: CDR1 SGHDT, CDR2 YYEEEE. Trimming left V 4 bases short and J 2 bases short, with 10 bases between. This CDR3 is CASSLPGPYNEQFF. The DNA for the CDR3 is TGTGCCAGCAGCCTGCCGGGACCCTACAATGAGCAGTTCTTC.

The CDR3 sequence: CASSPGLDTGELFF. CDR3 in DNA: TGTGCCAGCTCACCAGGACTCGACACCGGGGAGCTGTTTTTT. V gene TRBV18 combines with J gene TRBJ2-2; D is perhaps TRBD2 (5 bases). This CDR3 is built from 14 residues. Trimming shortened V by 2 bases and J by 3 bases, and 7 bases separated the two germline ends. The germline V gene has CDR1 KGHSH and CDR2 LQKENI.

At least ten counts were recorded for this clone. The chain recombines TRBV2 with TRBJ1-1, with 7 bases matching TRBD1. V dropped 6 bases and J dropped 1; count of bases not matched to a gene: 8. CDR3 size: 15 residues. The germline V gene has CDR1 SNHLY and CDR2 FYNNEI. As DNA, the CDR3 is TGTGCCAGCAGCGGACAGGCAAGGGCGAACACTGAAGCTTTCTTT. Protein product: CASSGQARANTEAFF.

The V gene is TRBV6-5, the J gene TRBJ2-1; TRBD2 agrees at 11 bases. The CDR3 extends over 15 amino acids. V was clipped by 6 bases and J by 7 bases; unmatched bases: 8. Germline V lookup: CDR1 MNHEY, CDR2 SVGAGI. CDR3 nucleotides: TGTGCCAGCAGGGAACTAGCGGGAGCGTTGAATGAGCAGTTCTTC. This encodes CASRELAGALNEQFF.

V gene TRBV19 combines with J gene TRBJ1-5; TRBD1 matches at 7 bases. Germline values: CDR1 LNHDA, CDR2 SQIVND (reference sequence). This CDR3 contains 15 residues. The V gene end was trimmed by 5 bases and the J gene end by 1 base; junction bases not matched to a gene: 5. CDR3 residues: CASSFTGVSNQPQHF. In nucleotides, the CDR3 is TGTGCCAGTAGTTTCACAGGGGTGAGCAATCAGCCCCAGCATTTT.

This clone appeared a single time. V gene TRBV7-2 combines with J gene TRBJ2-7; 10 bases agree with TRBD2. V trimming: 1 base; J trimming: 3 bases; junction bases outside the gene matches: 9. CDR3 length equals 17 residues. The germline V gene has CDR1 SGHTA and CDR2 FQGNSA. In DNA form, the CDR3 reads TGTGCCAGCAGCTTAGGGGATCCTAGCGGGGGATACTACGAGCAGTACTTC. Its translation: CASSLGDPSGGYYEQYF.

In its sample, this clone was seen a few times. The chain combines TRBV2 with TRBJ1-5; D possibly corresponds to TRBD1 (6 bases). Trimming cost V 2 bases and J 0 bases, with 8 bases left between them. The CDR3 is 15 amino acids. Looked up from germline, CDR1 is SNHLY and CDR2 is FYNNEI. The CDR3 loop reads CASSESGHSNQPQHF. The CDR3, as DNA: TGTGCCAGCAGTGAATCGGGACATAGCAATCAGCCCCAGCATTTT. Drawing the rest from reference TRBV2 and TRBJ1-5, the complete variable domain is EPEVTQTPSHQVTQMGQEVILRCVPISNHLYFYWYRQILGQKVEFLVSFYNNEISEKSEIFDDQFSVERPDGSNFTLKIRSTKLEDSAMYFCASSESGHSNQPQHFGDGTRLSIL.